The sequence of this T cell receptor (beta chain) was determined in a study of technical replicates of blood from a few donors listed by TCRdb under 2017. Notes on this clone: No antigen is known for it. No qualities accompany the bases; no much larger clone lies one base away.

The junction shows trimming of 0 bases on V and 1 base on J, plus 8 bases between the germline ends. From its cysteine to its phenylalanine, the CDR3 spans 14 amino acids. Only the CDR3 DNA is retained, 42 bases long and in frame from the first base. Sequences SGHRS (CDR1) and YFSETQ (CDR2) are obtained from the germline V gene. Receptors were amplified or captured by the immunoSEQ multiplex PCR assay. Sourced from immuneACCESS, this table was stored by TCRdb with only in-frame sequences that have V and J called. A share of the clones is absent; for the studies checked, an unresolved V gene accounts for under half, and the remainder has no known explanation. Recorded for this sample are about 88,000 clones; about 93% of them occurred a single time. The ten largest clonotypes hold around 0.24% of the sample.

Input material: T cells isolated from PBMCs. The TCR originated in a human donor in good health. The rearrangement joined TRBV5-1 to TRBJ2-7; the D gene cannot be resolved reliably. In nucleotides, the sequence is TGCGCCAGCAGCTTGGACCGACTGTCCTACGAGCAGTACTTC. This is translated as CASSLDRLSYEQYF. Joined to the reference TRBV5-1 and TRBJ2-7 proteins, this CDR3 gives the full variable domain: KAGVTQTPRYLIKTRGQQVTLSCSPISGHRSVSWYQQTPGQGLQFLFEYFSETQRNKGNFPGRFSGRQFSNSRSEMNVSTLELGDSALYLCASSLDRLSYEQYFGPGTRLTVT.